This is a list of T cell receptor beta chains from one sample in a study of immune evolution from preneoplasia to lung adenocarcinoma. Assay used: immunoSEQ multiplex PCR; TCRdb lists only in-frame clones, some missing. The sample records approximately 11,000 clones, around 86% being singletons. Sequencing input: FFPE invasive lung adenocarcinoma tissue. These receptor sequences come from a person aged 65 to 79 with invasive lung adenocarcinoma. The CDR3 runs from the conserved cysteine through the conserved F or W. D genes are given only for firm matches.

V	D	J	CDR3
TRBV7-2	NA	TRBJ1-4	CASSPLNSYNEKLFF
TRBV30	TRBD1	TRBJ1-5	CAWSVRTGLSNQPQHF
TRBV29-1	NA	TRBJ2-5	CSTVGGPVGTQYF
TRBV2	TRBD2	TRBJ2-7	CASENGRASYEQYF
TRBV6-6	TRBD1	TRBJ1-5	CASRSPGQGNLGPHF
TRBV6-5	NA	TRBJ2-7	CASSYRQGGGQYF
TRBV11-2	TRBD2	TRBJ2-1	CASSLYGTSGYNEQFF
TRBV2	NA	TRBJ2-2	CASSEARSTGELFF
TRBV11-2	NA	TRBJ2-7	CASSLDSNRAYEQYF
TRBV2	NA	TRBJ2-2	CASSLQGGANTGELFF
TRBV11-2	TRBD2	TRBJ2-3	CASSWGGTRGTDTQYF
TRBV5-4	TRBD1	TRBJ2-7	CASSPTLDRGYEQYF
TRBV7-2	TRBD1	TRBJ2-7	CASSYGTGGFFYEQYF
TRBV5-1	NA	TRBJ1-1	CASSLGGAETEAFF
TRBV19	NA	TRBJ2-2	CASSATNTGELFF
TRBV29-1	NA	TRBJ2-5	CSVESGTYVTQYF
TRBV11-2	TRBD2	TRBJ2-7	CASSLRGGGTAYEQYF
TRBV6-5	NA	TRBJ2-2	CASSRGLFVTGELFF
TRBV7-9	NA	TRBJ2-5	CASSSSGAGETQYF
TRBV19	TRBD1	TRBJ1-3	CASQGQGDLGNTIYF
TRBV5-1	NA	TRBJ2-7	CASSLVVGPSYEQYF
TRBV10-1	TRBD1	TRBJ2-7	CASNPGTGDEQYF
TRBV30	TRBD1	TRBJ2-3	CAWSARGTDTQYF
TRBV27	NA	TRBJ2-5	CASSLYASDGETQYF
TRBV20-1	NA	TRBJ1-1	CSALDSAKAFF
TRBV2	TRBD2	TRBJ2-1	CASSERASGRQSEQFF